Below, one T cell receptor (beta chain) is given with its context. This sample stems from a study of blood T cell repertoires in COVID-19. The table came from immunoSEQ multiplex PCR; TCRdb's copy has only in-frame clones and leaves some out. The repertoire includes fewer than 250,000 clones, approximately 88% of them detected once, and around 3.6% sits in the top ten. The germline gives CDR1 SEHNR, CDR2 FQNEAQ (reference sequence). The CDR3 loop spans 14 amino acids. V was pared by 4 bases and J by 8 bases, with 14 bases between. Sequenced sample: PBMCs or T cells enriched from blood (not recorded which). The chain couples TRBV7-9 to TRBJ2-2; D possibly corresponds to TRBD1 (6 bases). The sequence was collected from a woman in her thirties who had been exposed to COVID-19. In DNA, the CDR3 is TGTGCCAGCAGCTACGGGACATCAAAAGGGGAGCTGTTTTTT. Translating it yields CASSYGTSKGELFF.